This is a list of T cell receptor beta chains from one sample in a study of monozygotic twins with inflammatory bowel disease. TCRdb re-called the 5' RACE reads; one entry per CDR3 protein, DNA not given. Its table lists some 100,000 distinct CDR3 sequences. The sample was blood. Receptors originate from a human donor with ulcerative colitis or Crohn's disease, or a healthy co-twin of an affected twin (not recorded which). Both conserved end residues are part of each CDR3. Size tells how often a clone was seen (once, few, many) or the class of an expanded clone, and some rows leave it out.

V gene,clone size,J gene,CDR3 protein
TRBV16,.,TRBJ1-5,CASSQSRDSNQPQHF
TRBV4-1,.,TRBJ1-5,CASSQEGQPQHF
TRBV5-6,.,TRBJ2-3,CASSSPLVQNTDTQYF
TRBV27,.,TRBJ2-7,CASSSSPHPTSSYEQYF
TRBV5-6,.,TRBJ2-1,CASSLRLFRVSYNEQFF
TRBV14,.,TRBJ1-5,CASSQDLWVGPNPGDQPQHF
TRBV7-2,.,TRBJ1-4,CASSLLGQGSEKLFF
TRBV18,.,TRBJ1-3,CASSPPVRVLSGNTIYF
TRBV5-4,.,TRBJ1-1,CASSLQTGEWGTEAFF
TRBV28,.,TRBJ1-2,CASGDLGGYTF
TRBV5-1,.,TRBJ1-1,CASSPDGSPFAFF
TRBV11-3,.,TRBJ2-1,CASSLSLENEQFF
TRBV7-9,.,TRBJ2-7,CASSLRLHSYEQYF
TRBV5-1,.,TRBJ1-4,CASSEGTATNEKLFF
TRBV7-9,.,TRBJ2-7,CASSFPDSRAREQYF
TRBV6-5,.,TRBJ2-1,CASSYTGVASSYNEQFF
TRBV20-1,.,TRBJ2-7,CSAGRAGEPYEQYF
TRBV7-8,.,TRBJ2-1,CASSQGGLAGMNEQFF
TRBV6-5,.,TRBJ2-7,CASSFPLRGGRRTYEQYF
TRBV12-3/TRBV12-4,.,TRBJ2-5,CASRLFETQYF
TRBV12-3/TRBV12-4,.,TRBJ2-2,CASSLIQGTGELFF
TRBV28,medium-sized,TRBJ2-1,CASSRGLDYNEQFF
TRBV6-1,.,TRBJ2-3,CASRPWGQGFTDTQYF
TRBV2,.,TRBJ2-5,CASDRQGSETQYF
TRBV30,.,TRBJ2-4,CAGQGALLAKNIQYF
TRBV6-1,.,TRBJ2-3,CASSLVGGGTGGLDTQYF
TRBV9,.,TRBJ2-1,CASSATGGSYNEQFF